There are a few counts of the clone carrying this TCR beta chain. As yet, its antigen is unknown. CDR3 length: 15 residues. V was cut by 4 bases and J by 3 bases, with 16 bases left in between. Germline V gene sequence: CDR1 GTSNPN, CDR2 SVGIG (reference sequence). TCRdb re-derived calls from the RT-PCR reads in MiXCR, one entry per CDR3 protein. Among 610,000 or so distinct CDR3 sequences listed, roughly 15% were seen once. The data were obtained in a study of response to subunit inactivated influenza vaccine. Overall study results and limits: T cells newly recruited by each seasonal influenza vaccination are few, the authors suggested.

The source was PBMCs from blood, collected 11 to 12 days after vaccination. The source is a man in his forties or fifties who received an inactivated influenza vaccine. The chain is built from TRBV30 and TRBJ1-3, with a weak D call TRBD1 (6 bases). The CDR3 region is CAWNLYRAYGNTIYF. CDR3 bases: TGTGCCTGGAATCTCTACAGGGCGTATGGAAACACCATATATTTT.